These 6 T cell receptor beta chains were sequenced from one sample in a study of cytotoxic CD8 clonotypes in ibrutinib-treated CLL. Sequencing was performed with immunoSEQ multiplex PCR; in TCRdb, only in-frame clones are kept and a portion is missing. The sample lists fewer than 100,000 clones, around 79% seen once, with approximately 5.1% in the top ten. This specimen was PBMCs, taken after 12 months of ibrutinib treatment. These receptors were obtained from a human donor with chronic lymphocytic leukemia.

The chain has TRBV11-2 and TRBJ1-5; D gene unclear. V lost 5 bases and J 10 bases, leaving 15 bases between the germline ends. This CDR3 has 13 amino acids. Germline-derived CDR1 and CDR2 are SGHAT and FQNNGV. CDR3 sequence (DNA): TGTGCCAGCAGCCGTGACGGGTTCGTTCCCCAGCATTTT. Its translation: CASSRDGFVPQHF.

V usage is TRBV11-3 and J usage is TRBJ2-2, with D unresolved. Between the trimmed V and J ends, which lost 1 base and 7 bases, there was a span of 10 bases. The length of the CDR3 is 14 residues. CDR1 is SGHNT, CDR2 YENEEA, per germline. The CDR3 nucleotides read TGTGCCAGCAGCTTAGCTGGTGAATACGGGGAGCTGTTTTTT. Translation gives CASSLAGEYGELFF.

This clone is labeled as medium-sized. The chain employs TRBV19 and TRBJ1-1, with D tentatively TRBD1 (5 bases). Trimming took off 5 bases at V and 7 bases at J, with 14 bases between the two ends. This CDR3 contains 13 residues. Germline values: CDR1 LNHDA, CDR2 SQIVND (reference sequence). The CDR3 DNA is TGTGCCAGTAGTGGGTGGGGCGATCGTGAAGCTTTCTTT. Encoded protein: CASSGWGDREAFF.

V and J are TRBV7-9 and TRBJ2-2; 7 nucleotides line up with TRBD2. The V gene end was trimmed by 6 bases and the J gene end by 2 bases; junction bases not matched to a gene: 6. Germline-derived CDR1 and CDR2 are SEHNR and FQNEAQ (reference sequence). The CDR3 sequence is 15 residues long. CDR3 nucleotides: TGTGCCAGCAGAAAGACTAGCCGAAACACCGGGGAGCTGTTTTTT. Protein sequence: CASRKTSRNTGELFF.

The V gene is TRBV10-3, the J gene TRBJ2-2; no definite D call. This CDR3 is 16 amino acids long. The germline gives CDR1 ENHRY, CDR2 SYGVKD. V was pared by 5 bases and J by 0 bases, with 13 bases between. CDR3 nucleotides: TGTGCCATCAGTCCTACAAACCCCGCGAACACCGGGGAGCTGTTTTTT. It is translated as CAISPTNPANTGELFF.

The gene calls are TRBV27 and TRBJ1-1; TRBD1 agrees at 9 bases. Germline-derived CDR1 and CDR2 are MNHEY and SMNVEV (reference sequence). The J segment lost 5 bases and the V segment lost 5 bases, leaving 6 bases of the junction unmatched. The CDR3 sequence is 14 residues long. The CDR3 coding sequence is TGTGCCAGCAGTCCCCGACAGGGGGATACTGAAGCTTTCTTT. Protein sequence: CASSPRQGDTEAFF.